This TCR beta chain was sequenced for a study of a mutant IDH1 vaccine in newly diagnosed glioma. Documented time point: week 5, during vaccination. Vaccine doses each comprised 300 ug of mutant IDH1 20-mer peptide, with topical imiquimod. Trimming left V 5 bases short and J 7 bases short, with 17 bases between. Germline CDR1 MGHRA, CDR2 YSYEKL. This CDR3 has 15 residues. Study-level points and caveats: Pseudoprogression showed no apparent link to changes in top peripheral T cell clonotypes.

Method: immunoSEQ multiplex PCR; TCRdb's copy keeps in-frame clones and lacks some. The sample has about 36,000 clones, roughly 76% seen once; the top ten hold around an eighth. Remarks on this clone: Its target is unknown.

The receptor comes from a man between 45 and 60 years old with glioma. Specimen: PBMCs, collected from a glioma patient whose treatment included an IDH1 peptide vaccine. The chain joins TRBV4-1 to TRBJ1-4; D remains unclear. This chain's CDR3 is CASSSGRGNLEKLFF. The DNA of the CDR3 is TGCGCCAGCAGCTCCGGGAGAGGTAACCTTGAAAAACTGTTTTTT.